This T cell receptor beta chain is drawn from a study of cytomegalovirus exposure and HLA in healthy donors. Trimming removed 5 bases at V and 5 bases at J, with 19 bases between. The CDR3 extends over 15 amino acids. Per the germline V gene, CDR1 is LNHNV and CDR2 is YYDKDF (reference sequence). This clone came up once. Its target is unknown. Points from the study as a whole: Confirmation was obtained in vitro that a few CMV-associated chains are specific for CMV antigens. While the bulk of TCR sequences proved rare, some public TCRs turned up in many donors. Some TCR beta chains (roughly 160 of them) were listed as cytomegalovirus-associated.

The protocol was immunoSEQ multiplex PCR, while the TCRdb copy is restricted to in-frame clones and leaves out a portion. The sample yields roughly 150,000 clones, less than 95% seen once. The clonotype was recovered from a man aged 18 to 30 in good health and CMV-seropositive. Sequencing was performed on PBMCs. V is TRBV15 and J is TRBJ2-7, with TRBD1 as a possible D gene (5 bases). The CDR3 bases are TGTGCCACCAGCGGTCCCCATAAGGGGCGGCACGAGCAGTACTTC. It yields the protein CATSGPHKGRHEQYF.